This TCR beta chain was obtained from a study of early T cells in non-severe SARS-CoV-2 infection. In the study overall: From unsorted whole blood, bulk RNA was sequenced, and the chains remained unpaired. Study-wide results and limits: Comparison of clonotypes with VDJdb favored anti-spike CD8 responses while missing private and CD4 specificities.

Individual cDNA molecules received unique molecular identifiers during library preparation. TCRdb reprocessed the 5' RACE reads with MiXCR, giving one entry per CDR3 protein. The data hold more than 75,000 distinct CDR3 sequences, with under 15% observed a single time. The CDR3 totals 14 residues. V lost 7 bases to trimming and J lost 2 bases, with 14 bases between them. CDR1 is MDHEN and CDR2 is SYDVKM in the germline V gene. On this clonotype: Its antigen is not identified.

Input material: whole blood. The V gene is TRBV28, the J gene TRBJ1-2; a possible D gene is TRBD1 (5 bases). The sequence was obtained from an adult who was a healthcare worker with PCR-confirmed SARS-CoV-2 infection or an uninfected control (not recorded which). The CDR3 nucleotides are TGTGCCAGCAACCGCGACAGCGTGAACTATGGCTACACCTTC. This translates into CASNRDSVNYGYTF.